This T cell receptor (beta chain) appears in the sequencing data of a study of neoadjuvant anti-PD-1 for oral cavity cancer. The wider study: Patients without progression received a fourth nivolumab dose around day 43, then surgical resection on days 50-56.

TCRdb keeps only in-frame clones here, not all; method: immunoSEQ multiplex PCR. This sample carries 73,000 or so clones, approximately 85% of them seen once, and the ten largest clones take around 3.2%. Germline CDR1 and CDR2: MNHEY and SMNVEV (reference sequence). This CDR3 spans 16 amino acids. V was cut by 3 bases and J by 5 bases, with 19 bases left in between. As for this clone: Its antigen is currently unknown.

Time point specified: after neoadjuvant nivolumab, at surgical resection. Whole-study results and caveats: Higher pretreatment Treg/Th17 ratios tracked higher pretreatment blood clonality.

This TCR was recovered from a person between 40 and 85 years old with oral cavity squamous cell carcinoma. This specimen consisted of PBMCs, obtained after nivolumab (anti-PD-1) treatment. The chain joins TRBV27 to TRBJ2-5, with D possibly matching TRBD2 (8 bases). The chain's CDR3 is CASSLGRGREDETQYF. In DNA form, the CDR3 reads TGTGCCAGCAGTTTGGGGAGGGGGCGGGAGGACGAGACCCAGTACTTC.